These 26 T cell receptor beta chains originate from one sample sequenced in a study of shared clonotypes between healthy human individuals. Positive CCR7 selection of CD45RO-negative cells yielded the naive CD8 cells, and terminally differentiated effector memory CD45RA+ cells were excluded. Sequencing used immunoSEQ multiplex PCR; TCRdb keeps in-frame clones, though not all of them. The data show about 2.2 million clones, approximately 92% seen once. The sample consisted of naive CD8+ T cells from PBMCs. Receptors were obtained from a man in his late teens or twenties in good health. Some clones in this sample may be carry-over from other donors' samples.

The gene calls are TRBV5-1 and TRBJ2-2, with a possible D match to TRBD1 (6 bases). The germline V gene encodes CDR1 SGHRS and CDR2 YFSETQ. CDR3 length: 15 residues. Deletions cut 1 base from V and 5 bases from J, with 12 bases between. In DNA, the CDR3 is TGCGCCAGCAGCTTGAGAGGGACACCAACCGGGGAGCTGTTTTTT. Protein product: CASSLRGTPTGELFF.

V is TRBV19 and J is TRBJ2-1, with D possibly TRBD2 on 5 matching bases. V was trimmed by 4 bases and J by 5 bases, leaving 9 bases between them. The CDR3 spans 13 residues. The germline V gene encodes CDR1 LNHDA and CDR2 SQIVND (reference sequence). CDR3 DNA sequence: TGTGCCAGTAGTAGACTAACAGACAATGAGCAGTTCTTC. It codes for CASSRLTDNEQFF.

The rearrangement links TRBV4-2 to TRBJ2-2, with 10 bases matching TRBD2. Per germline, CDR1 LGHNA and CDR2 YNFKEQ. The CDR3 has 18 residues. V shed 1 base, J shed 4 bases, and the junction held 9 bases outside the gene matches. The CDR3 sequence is CASSQGVAGGGGTGELFF. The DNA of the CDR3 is TGTGCCAGCAGCCAAGGGGTAGCGGGAGGCGGGGGCACCGGGGAGCTGTTTTTT.

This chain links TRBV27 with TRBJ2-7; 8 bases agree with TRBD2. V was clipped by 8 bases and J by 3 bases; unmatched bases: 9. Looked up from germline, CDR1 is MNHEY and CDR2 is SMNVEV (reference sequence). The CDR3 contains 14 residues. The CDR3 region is CASYPAGEGYEQYF. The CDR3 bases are TGTGCCAGCTATCCAGCGGGAGAGGGCTACGAGCAGTACTTC.

CDR3 loop: CASSQAYTGLTEAFF. In DNA, the CDR3 is TGCGCCAGCAGCCAAGCCTACACAGGGTTGACTGAAGCTTTCTTT. The chain employs TRBV4-3 and TRBJ1-1; tentative D call: TRBD1 (6 bases). V lost 1 base and J 5 bases, leaving 14 bases between the germline ends. This CDR3 comprises 15 residues. Germline V gene lookup returns CDR1 LGHNA and CDR2 YSLEER.

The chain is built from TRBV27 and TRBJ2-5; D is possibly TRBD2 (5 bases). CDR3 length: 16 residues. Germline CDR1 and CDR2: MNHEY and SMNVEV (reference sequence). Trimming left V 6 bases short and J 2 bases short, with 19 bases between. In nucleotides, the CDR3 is TGTGCCAGCAGACAAACCAAAACGGGGAAACAAGAGACCCAGTACTTC. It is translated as CASRQTKTGKQETQYF.

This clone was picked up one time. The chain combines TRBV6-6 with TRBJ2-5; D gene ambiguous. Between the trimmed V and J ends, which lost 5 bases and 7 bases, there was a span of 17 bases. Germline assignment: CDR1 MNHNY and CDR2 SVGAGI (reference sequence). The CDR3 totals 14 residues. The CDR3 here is CASSTRLVRGTQYF. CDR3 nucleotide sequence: TGTGCCAGCAGTACCCGACTGGTACGCGGGACCCAGTACTTC.

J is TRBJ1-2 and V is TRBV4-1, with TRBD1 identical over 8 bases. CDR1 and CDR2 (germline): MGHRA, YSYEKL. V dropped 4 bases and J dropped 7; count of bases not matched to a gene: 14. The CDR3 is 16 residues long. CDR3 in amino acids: CASSLNLQGVVSGYTF. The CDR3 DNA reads TGCGCCAGCAGCCTAAACTTACAGGGGGTAGTGAGTGGCTACACCTTC.

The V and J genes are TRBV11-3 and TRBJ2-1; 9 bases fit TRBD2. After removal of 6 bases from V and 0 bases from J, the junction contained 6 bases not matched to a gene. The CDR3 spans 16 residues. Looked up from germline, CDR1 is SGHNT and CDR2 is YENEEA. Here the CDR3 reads CASSWSGRSSYNEQFF. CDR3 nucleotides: TGTGCCAGCAGTTGGAGCGGGAGGAGCTCCTACAATGAGCAGTTCTTC.

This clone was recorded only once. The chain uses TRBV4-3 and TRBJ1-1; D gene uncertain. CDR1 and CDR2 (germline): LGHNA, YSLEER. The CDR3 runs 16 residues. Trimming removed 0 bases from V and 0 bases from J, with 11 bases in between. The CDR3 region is CASSQDSTGVNTEAFF. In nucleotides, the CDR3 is TGCGCCAGCAGCCAAGACAGCACCGGGGTGAACACTGAAGCTTTCTTT.

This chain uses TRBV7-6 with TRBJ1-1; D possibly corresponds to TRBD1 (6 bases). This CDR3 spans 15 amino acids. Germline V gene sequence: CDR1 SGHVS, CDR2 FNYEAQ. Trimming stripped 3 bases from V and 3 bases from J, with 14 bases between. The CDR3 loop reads CASSFSPGADTEAFF. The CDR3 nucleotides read TGTGCCAGCAGCTTTTCTCCAGGGGCGGACACTGAAGCTTTCTTT. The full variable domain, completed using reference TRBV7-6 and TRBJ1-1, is GAGVSQSPRYKVTKRGQDVALRCDPISGHVSLYWYRQALGQGPEFLTYFNYEAQQDKSGLPNDRFSAERPEGSISTLTIQRTEQRDSAMYRCASSFSPGADTEAFFGQGTRLTVV.

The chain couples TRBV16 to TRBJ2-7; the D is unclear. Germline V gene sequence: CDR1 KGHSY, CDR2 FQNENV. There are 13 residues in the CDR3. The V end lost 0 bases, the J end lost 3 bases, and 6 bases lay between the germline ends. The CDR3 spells CASSQSRNYEQYF. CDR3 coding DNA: TGTGCCAGCAGCCAATCGCGAAACTACGAGCAGTACTTC.

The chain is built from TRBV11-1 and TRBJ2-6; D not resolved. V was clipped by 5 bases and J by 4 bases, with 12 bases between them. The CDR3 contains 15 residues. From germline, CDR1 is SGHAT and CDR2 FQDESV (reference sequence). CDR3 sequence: CASSGAPSGANVLTF. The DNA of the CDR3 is TGTGCCAGCAGCGGCGCCCCTTCCGGGGCCAACGTCCTGACTTTC.

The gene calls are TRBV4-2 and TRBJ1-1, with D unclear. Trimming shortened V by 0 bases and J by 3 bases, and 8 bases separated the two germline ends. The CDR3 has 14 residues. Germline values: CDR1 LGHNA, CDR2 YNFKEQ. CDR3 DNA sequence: TGTGCCAGCAGCCAAGAAGATGGCGACACTGAAGCTTTCTTT. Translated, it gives CASSQEDGDTEAFF.

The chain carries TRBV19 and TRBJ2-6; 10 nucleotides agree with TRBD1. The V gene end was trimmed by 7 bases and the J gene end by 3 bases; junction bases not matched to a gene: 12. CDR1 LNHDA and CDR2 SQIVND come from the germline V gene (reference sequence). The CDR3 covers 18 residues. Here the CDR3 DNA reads TGTGCCAGTAACGCCTGGCGACAGGGGGCTGGTGGGGCCAACGTCCTGACTTTC. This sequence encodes CASNAWRQGAGGANVLTF.

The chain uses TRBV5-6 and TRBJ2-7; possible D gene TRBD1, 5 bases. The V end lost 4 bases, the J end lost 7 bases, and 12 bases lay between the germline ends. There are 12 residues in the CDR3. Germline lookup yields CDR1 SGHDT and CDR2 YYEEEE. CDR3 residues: CASSQGTREQYF. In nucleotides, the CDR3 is TGTGCCAGCAGCCAGGGCACCCGGGAGCAGTACTTC.

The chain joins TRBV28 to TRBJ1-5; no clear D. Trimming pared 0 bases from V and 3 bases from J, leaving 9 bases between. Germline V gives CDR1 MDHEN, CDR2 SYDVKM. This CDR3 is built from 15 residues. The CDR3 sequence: CASSLWANFNQPQHF. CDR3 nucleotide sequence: TGTGCCAGCAGTTTATGGGCGAATTTCAATCAGCCCCAGCATTTT.

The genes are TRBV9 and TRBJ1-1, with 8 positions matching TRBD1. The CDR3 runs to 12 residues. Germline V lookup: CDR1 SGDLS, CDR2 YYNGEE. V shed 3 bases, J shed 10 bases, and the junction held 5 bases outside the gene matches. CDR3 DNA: TGTGCCAGCAGCGCCCTACAGGGGGTAGCTTTCTTT. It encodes CASSALQGVAFF.

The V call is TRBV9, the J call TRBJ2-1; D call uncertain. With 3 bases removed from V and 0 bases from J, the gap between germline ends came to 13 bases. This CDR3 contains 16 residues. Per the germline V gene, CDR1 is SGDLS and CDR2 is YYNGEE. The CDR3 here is CASSGNLQSSYNEQFF. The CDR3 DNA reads TGTGCCAGCAGCGGTAATTTACAGAGCTCCTACAATGAGCAGTTCTTC.

This CDR3 reads CASSLWVGLGVGNEQFF. The CDR3 DNA reads as TGCGCCAGCAGCTTGTGGGTAGGACTAGGGGTCGGGAATGAGCAGTTCTTC. V and J are TRBV5-1 and TRBJ2-1, with TRBD2 matching 7 bases. With 1 base clipped from V and 7 bases from J, the junction kept 14 bases outside the gene matches. The V gene's germline CDR1 is SGHRS and CDR2 YFSETQ. The length of the CDR3 is 17 residues.

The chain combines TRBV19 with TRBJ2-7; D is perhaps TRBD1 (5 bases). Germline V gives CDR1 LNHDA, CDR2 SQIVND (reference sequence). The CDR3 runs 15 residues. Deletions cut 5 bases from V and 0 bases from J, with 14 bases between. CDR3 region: CASSQQDRSSYEQYF. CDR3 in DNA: TGTGCCAGTAGTCAGCAAGACAGAAGCTCCTACGAGCAGTACTTC.

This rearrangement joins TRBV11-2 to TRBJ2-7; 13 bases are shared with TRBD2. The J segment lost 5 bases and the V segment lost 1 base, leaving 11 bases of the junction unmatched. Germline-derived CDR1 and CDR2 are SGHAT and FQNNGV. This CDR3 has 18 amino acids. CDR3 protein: CASSLVRGPGTSGNEQYF. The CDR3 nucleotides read TGTGCCAGCAGCTTAGTTCGCGGTCCGGGGACTAGCGGGAACGAGCAGTACTTC.

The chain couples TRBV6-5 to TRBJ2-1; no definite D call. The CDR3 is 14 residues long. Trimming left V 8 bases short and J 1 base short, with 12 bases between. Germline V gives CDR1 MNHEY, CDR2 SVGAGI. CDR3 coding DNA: TGTGCCAGCTCAAAGGCGCCTTCCTACAATGAGCAGTTCTTC. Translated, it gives CASSKAPSYNEQFF.

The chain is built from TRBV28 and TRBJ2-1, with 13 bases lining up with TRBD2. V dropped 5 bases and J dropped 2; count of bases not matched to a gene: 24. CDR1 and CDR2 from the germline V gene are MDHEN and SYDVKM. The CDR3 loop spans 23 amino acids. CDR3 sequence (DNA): TGTGCCAGCAGTCTCAGGAGGACTAGCGGGAGAACTAGGGAAGGGGATCCCTACAATGAGCAGTTCTTC. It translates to CASSLRRTSGRTREGDPYNEQFF.

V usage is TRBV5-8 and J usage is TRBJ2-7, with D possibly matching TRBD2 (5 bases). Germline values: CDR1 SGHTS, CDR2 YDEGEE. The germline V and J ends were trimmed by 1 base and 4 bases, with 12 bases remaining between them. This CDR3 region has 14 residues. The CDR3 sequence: CASSLRRFRYEQYF. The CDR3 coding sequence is TGTGCCAGCAGCTTGAGGAGGTTTCGGTACGAGCAGTACTTC.

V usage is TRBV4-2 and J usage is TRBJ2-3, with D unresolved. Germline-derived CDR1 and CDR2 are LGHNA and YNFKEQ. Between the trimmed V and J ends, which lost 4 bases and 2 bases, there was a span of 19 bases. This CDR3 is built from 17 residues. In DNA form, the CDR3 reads TGTGCCAGCAGCCGCTTCCGCGAGCTAGTGAACACAGATACGCAGTATTTT. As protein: CASSRFRELVNTDTQYF.